A single sample is the source of the 26 T cell receptor beta chains below, sequenced in a study of shared clonotypes between healthy human individuals. TCRdb's table, derived via immunoSEQ multiplex PCR, lists solely in-frame clones and lacks some. The data contain approximately 1.5 million clones, approximately 98.5% of them singletons. Sequenced material: naive CD4+ T cells sorted from blood. This sample's subset: CD45RA+ positively selected. These receptors originate from a man between 25 and 39 years old in good health.

The gene calls are TRBV28 and TRBJ2-7, with D possibly being TRBD2 (6 bases). Trimming cost V 6 bases and J 7 bases, with 10 bases left between them. CDR1 is MDHEN and CDR2 is SYDVKM in the germline V gene. This CDR3 spans 11 amino acids. The CDR3 is CASSSGVEQYF. Written as DNA, the CDR3 is TGTGCCAGCAGCTCGGGGGTAGAGCAGTACTTC.

This chain uses TRBV7-8 with TRBJ2-7; D is unresolved. The CDR3 contains 15 residues. CDR1 is SGHVS and CDR2 is FQNEAQ in the germline V gene. V was cut by 2 bases and J by 0 bases, with 11 bases left in between. The CDR3 DNA reads TGTGCCAGCAGCTTAAGGAACAATCCCTCCTACGAGCAGTACTTC. Protein: CASSLRNNPSYEQYF.

CDR3 in amino acids: CASSTDGARGQETQYF. The CDR3 region has the DNA TGTGCCAGCAGTACCGACGGGGCGAGGGGGCAAGAGACCCAGTACTTC. The chain links TRBV6-6 to TRBJ2-5, with D maybe TRBD1 (6 bases). The CDR3 consists of 16 residues. Germline CDR1 and CDR2: MNHNY and SVGAGI (reference sequence). V was pared by 5 bases and J by 2 bases, with 18 bases between.

The genes are TRBV28 and TRBJ2-1; D is possibly TRBD1 (6 bases). Germline V lookup: CDR1 MDHEN, CDR2 SYDVKM. The CDR3 contains 16 residues. Trimming cost V 5 bases and J 4 bases, with 18 bases left between them. In DNA form, the CDR3 reads TGTGCCAGCAGTCCAAGCCGGACAGATAGATACAATGAGCAGTTCTTC. Protein sequence: CASSPSRTDRYNEQFF.

This clone showed up just once. The CDR3 region is CASSLTGTTGANVLTF. For the CDR3, the DNA is TGTGCCAGCAGCTTAACGGGGACTACTGGGGCCAACGTCCTGACTTTC. J is TRBJ2-6 and V is TRBV7-3; 7 bases map to TRBD2. The CDR3 extends over 16 amino acids. V lost 0 bases, J lost 2 bases, and 1 base stayed unmatched. Germline-derived CDR1 and CDR2 are SGHTA and FQGTGA.

This rearrangement joins TRBV5-6 to TRBJ2-2, with TRBD2 as a possible D gene (6 bases). CDR1 is SGHDT and CDR2 is YYEEEE in the germline V gene. This CDR3 comprises 15 residues. V lost 0 bases and J lost 5, with 11 bases in between. Here the CDR3 DNA reads TGTGCCAGCAGCTTGGGACTAGTCGGGACCGGGGAGCTGTTTTTT. Encoded protein: CASSLGLVGTGELFF.

This sequence joins TRBV6-5 and TRBJ2-2, with unresolved D. CDR3 size: 13 residues. Trimming cost V 2 bases and J 4 bases, with 5 bases left between them. Germline assignment: CDR1 MNHEY and CDR2 SVGAGI. CDR3 amino acids: CASSYPSTGELFF. The CDR3, as DNA: TGTGCCAGCAGTTACCCGTCCACCGGGGAGCTGTTTTTT.

CDR3 loop: CASSFRETGELFF. Written as DNA, the CDR3 is TGTGCCAGCAGCTTTCGGGAAACCGGGGAGCTGTTTTTT. The chain recombines TRBV11-2 with TRBJ2-2; possible D gene TRBD2, 5 bases. CDR1 and CDR2 from the germline V gene are SGHAT and FQNNGV. The CDR3 covers 13 residues. V was cut by 3 bases and J by 5 bases, with 7 bases left in between.

On this clone: This same CDR3 is encoded by further DNA sequences in the sample. The chain is built from TRBV7-8 and TRBJ1-5; D gene ambiguous. CDR3 size: 13 residues. Per the germline V gene, CDR1 is SGHVS and CDR2 is FQNEAQ. Trimming removed 1 base at V and 1 base at J, with 2 bases between. The CDR3 sequence is CASSLDSNQPQHF. DNA for the CDR3: TGTGCCAGCAGCTTAGACAGCAATCAGCCCCAGCATTTT.

For this clone: The same CDR3 can be traced to other DNA sequences in this sample. The gene calls are TRBV9 and TRBJ1-1; D not resolved. Deletions cut 0 bases from V and 2 bases from J, with 5 bases between. Germline V gives CDR1 SGDLS, CDR2 YYNGEE. The CDR3 consists of 13 residues. The CDR3 DNA reads as TGTGCCAGCAGCGTAGTAGCCAACACTGAAGCTTTCTTT. Its protein is CASSVVANTEAFF.

V is TRBV10-2 and J is TRBJ2-2; D is undetermined. Germline V gene lookup returns CDR1 WSHSY and CDR2 SAAADI. This CDR3 has 11 residues. The V end lost 6 bases, the J end lost 4 bases, and 3 bases lay between the germline ends. This CDR3 is CASSGTGELFF. CDR3 DNA: TGCGCCAGCAGCGGCACCGGGGAGCTGTTTTTT.

This clone was observed a single time. CDR3 sequence reads: CASSPEGPSNQPQHF. In nucleotides, the CDR3 is TGTGCCAGCAGCCCAGAAGGACCGAGCAATCAGCCCCAGCATTTT. The chain couples TRBV7-9 to TRBJ1-5; D is uncertain. The CDR3 is made up of 15 amino acids. Trimming removed 5 bases at V and 1 base at J, with 12 bases between. From germline, CDR1 is SEHNR and CDR2 FQNEAQ (reference sequence).

A note on this clone: Distinct nucleotide sequences in the sample also encode this CDR3. V and J are TRBV11-2 and TRBJ2-1; D is possibly TRBD2 (5 bases). This CDR3 spans 14 amino acids. V was cut by 4 bases and J by 1 base, with 8 bases left in between. Germline-derived CDR1 and CDR2 are SGHAT and FQNNGV. The CDR3 coding sequence is TGTGCCAGCAGCTCGTCGGGGTCCTACAATGAGCAGTTCTTC. Translated, it gives CASSSSGSYNEQFF.

The V gene is TRBV6-5, the J gene TRBJ1-1; 7 nucleotides agree with TRBD1. V trimming: 5 bases; J trimming: 6 bases; junction bases outside the gene matches: 12. The CDR3 consists of 15 residues. The germline V gene encodes CDR1 MNHEY and CDR2 SVGAGI. CDR3 in amino acids: CASSKGQPRSAEAFF. For the CDR3, the DNA is TGTGCCAGCAGTAAGGGACAGCCAAGGAGCGCTGAAGCTTTCTTT.

This clone has just one count. The chain is built from TRBV7-9 and TRBJ1-4; perhaps TRBD1 as D (6 bases). The V end was cut by 4 bases, the J end by 5 bases, with 17 bases between. CDR1 is SEHNR and CDR2 is FQNEAQ in the germline V gene (reference sequence). This CDR3 is built from 16 residues. The CDR3 loop reads CASSSIRTVGNEKLFF. Written as DNA, the CDR3 is TGTGCCAGCAGCTCTATAAGGACAGTTGGGAATGAAAAACTGTTTTTT.

The chain has TRBV28 and TRBJ2-1, with D possibly TRBD2 on 6 matching bases. CDR1 and CDR2 from the germline V gene are MDHEN and SYDVKM. V was pared by 7 bases and J by 4 bases, with 14 bases between. The CDR3 length is 14 residues. DNA for the CDR3: TGTGCCAGCATTGCAGTGGGGGGTTACAATGAGCAGTTCTTC. Translating gives CASIAVGGYNEQFF. Based on the CDR3 plus reference TRBV28 and TRBJ2-1, the full variable domain is DVKVTQSSRYLVKRTGEKVFLECVQDMDHENMFWYRQDPGLGLRLIYFSYDVKMKEKGDIPEGYSVSREKKERFSLILESASTNQTSMYLCASIAVGGYNEQFFGPGTRLTVL.

The V call is TRBV2, the J call TRBJ1-2; possible D gene TRBD1, 5 bases. The CDR3 runs to 13 residues. Germline loops: CDR1 SNHLY, CDR2 FYNNEI. Deletions cut 1 base from V and 3 bases from J, with 6 bases between. CDR3 in amino acids: CASSEGGYYGYTF. CDR3 nucleotide sequence: TGTGCCAGCAGTGAAGGGGGCTACTATGGCTACACCTTC.

This chain joins TRBV19 and TRBJ2-1, with 10 bases matching TRBD2. V shed 3 bases and J 2 bases; nucleotides not matched to a gene: 4. The germline CDR1 and CDR2 sequences are LNHDA and SQIVND (reference sequence). The CDR3 covers 16 residues. The CDR3: CASSIPGTSAYNEQFF. The CDR3 region has the DNA TGTGCCAGTAGTATCCCCGGGACTAGCGCCTACAATGAGCAGTTCTTC.

This sequence joins TRBV7-6 and TRBJ2-1, with a possible D match to TRBD2 (5 bases). The ends were cut back, 6 bases at V and 10 bases at J, with 19 bases in the middle. The CDR3 contains 14 residues. CDR1 is SGHVS and CDR2 is FNYEAQ in the germline V gene. The CDR3, as DNA: TGTGCCAGCAGTGAACCCGGACTTTATGTCGAGCAGTTCTTC. This sequence encodes CASSEPGLYVEQFF.

The chain links TRBV15 to TRBJ2-5; 11 bases match TRBD1. V dropped 5 bases and J dropped 5; count of bases not matched to a gene: 10. This CDR3 has 16 residues. Germline-derived CDR1 and CDR2 are LNHNV and YYDKDF (reference sequence). The CDR3 protein is CATSRPRTGGGETQYF. In nucleotides, the CDR3 is TGTGCCACCAGCCGACCGAGGACAGGGGGCGGGGAGACCCAGTACTTC.

The rearrangement links TRBV2 to TRBJ2-3; no clear D gene. V dropped 6 bases and J dropped 8 bases, with 9 bases sitting between them. Germline CDR1 reads SNHLY; CDR2 reads FYNNEI. This CDR3 contains 11 residues. The CDR3 coding sequence is TGTGCCAGCAGGATTAGTAGTACGCAGTATTTT. Amino acid sequence: CASRISSTQYF. Full variable domain (remainder filled in from reference TRBV2 and TRBJ2-3): EPEVTQTPSHQVTQMGQEVILRCVPISNHLYFYWYRQILGQKVEFLVSFYNNEISEKSEIFDDQFSVERPDGSNFTLKIRSTKLEDSAMYFCASRISSTQYFGPGTRLTVL.

This chain links TRBV10-1 with TRBJ2-6; 7 bases fit TRBD1. The CDR3 has 17 residues. Germline values: CDR1 WNHNN, CDR2 SYGVQD (reference sequence). V shed 5 bases and J 0 bases; nucleotides not matched to a gene: 7. The CDR3 DNA reads as TGCGCCAGCAGTTACAGGGGCCGACACTCTGGGGCCAACGTCCTGACTTTC. Translation: CASSYRGRHSGANVLTF.

The chain links TRBV7-2 to TRBJ2-7; 11 nucleotides line up with TRBD2. CDR1 is SGHTA, CDR2 FQGNSA, per germline. After removal of 5 bases from V and 6 bases from J, the junction contained 9 bases not matched to a gene. The CDR3 is 15 amino acids. DNA for the CDR3: TGTGCCAGCAGCGCAACTAGCGGGAGTTGGGCCGAGCAGTACTTC. The encoded protein is CASSATSGSWAEQYF. The full variable domain, with the rest looked up from reference TRBV7-2 and TRBJ2-7, is GAGVSQSPSNKVTEKGKDVELRCDPISGHTALYWYRQSLGQGLEFLIYFQGNSAPDKSGLPSDRFSAERTGGSVSTLTIQRTQQEDSAVYLCASSATSGSWAEQYFGPGTRLTVT.

V usage is TRBV5-4 and J usage is TRBJ2-1; D is unresolved. V lost 4 bases, J lost 6 bases, and 8 bases lay in between. CDR1 SGHNT and CDR2 YYREEE come from the germline V gene (reference sequence). This CDR3 has 12 residues. The CDR3 region is CASSLFRNEQFF. The DNA of the CDR3 is TGTGCCAGCAGCCTCTTCCGCAATGAGCAGTTCTTC.

This chain connects TRBV6-5 to TRBJ1-2; a weak D match, TRBD1 (5 bases). CDR1 is MNHEY, CDR2 SVGAGI, per germline. The CDR3 loop spans 15 amino acids. V lost 5 bases and J 7 bases, leaving 20 bases between the germline ends. The CDR3 region has the DNA TGTGCCAGCAGTCTTACGGGAGGCATGGGGGGTGGCTACACCTTC. It encodes CASSLTGGMGGGYTF.

This clone appeared a single time. V gene TRBV5-8 combines with J gene TRBJ1-2; no definite D call. Between the trimmed V and J ends, which lost 2 bases and 4 bases, there was a span of 15 bases. The germline CDR1 and CDR2 sequences are SGHTS and YDEGEE. The CDR3 contains 15 residues. CDR3 in DNA: TGTGCCAGCAGCTTAGGGCTAAGGGTCTCCTATGGCTACACCTTC. The encoded protein is CASSLGLRVSYGYTF.